This T cell receptor (beta chain) was sequenced for a study of cytomegalovirus exposure and HLA in healthy donors (dated by TCRdb to the late 2010s). For the study in its entirety: An earlier analysis of some 550 of the donors reported about 250 Gb of sequence data and 117 million unique TCR beta sequences from 150 million to 200 million T cells. An early release covering roughly 640 HLA-typed donors comprised roughly 300 gigabases of sequencing data and about 90 million unique TCR sequences. Of the 350 to 450 genotyped donors, 75% to 85% were placed in the genetic ancestry cluster associated with self-reported Caucasian donors. The aim of the study was to test whether cataloging public T cell receptors could identify signatures of past pathogen exposure. The study profiled the T cell repertoires of fewer than 850 subjects by immunosequencing and related them to cytomegalovirus serostatus. Besides the first cohort of roughly 700 subjects, a separate validation cohort made up of roughly 120 different subjects was used. To predict cytomegalovirus infection status, the study combined high-throughput TCR immunosequencing, statistical association of individual TCRs with disease status, and machine learning. A later analysis re-analyzed previously published TCR beta repertoires from 666 donors and added high-resolution HLA genotyping to study TCR occurrence patterns. Rather than drawing on any new phenotypic data, the later analysis identified candidate immune exposures from TCR beta sequences and the way those sequences occurred across donors. To decide whether each TCR beta V gene segment behaved as functional or pseudogenic, an earlier analysis of approximately 600 of the donors relied on high-throughput TCR beta sequencing. Donor age, sex, ethnicity and CMV serostatus were compiled alongside the repertoire data. Genome-wide SNP genotypes for about 65% of the roughly 700 donors were used in a later genetic analysis, which treated that subset as a discovery cohort. Every discovery cohort repertoire had been produced on one sequencing platform. HLA typing covered class I and class II loci at four-digit resolution. Typing coverage differed by locus: A, B, C, DRB1 and DQB1 were typed in roughly 629-630 donors, DQA1 in approximately 520, DPA1 in 600 to 610, and DPB1 in 472. A few DR-DQ haplotypes were treated as single units for association and clustering because of strong linkage in the cohort. Across 300 to 400 genotyped donors of the cohort, an average of 235,054 unique TCR beta nucleotide sequences per donor were sequenced, and around 19% of those sequences were non-productive.

A remark on this clone: Its antigen is not yet known. No much larger clonotype is one base removed from it; base qualities were not supplied.

On the study overall, not on this receptor specifically: Because the 87-base-pair reads could not distinguish some IMGT-functional V segments, including TRBV6-2 and TRBV6-3, those segments were excluded. Immune exposure information for the cohort was limited to CMV serostatus. Because HLA typing was unavailable for some donors at each locus, only the typed subset was used in association tests. The study gave a list of under 200 TCR beta chains associated with cytomegalovirus. Roughly uniform sequencing depth across donors was assumed in presence/absence analyses, although this assumption may not hold. A cluster of highly shared sequence variants was judged likely to be a technical artifact of the sequencing pipeline. In a later analysis, TCR association rates were found to vary across HLA loci, with the most associated TCRs seen for DRB1 alleles and the fewest for HLA-C alleles. The classifier was reported to diagnose cytomegalovirus status with high specificity and sensitivity in both the original cohort and the validation cohort. The authors suggested that the approach could potentially be extended to other disease states and immunological phenotypes. Most CMV-associated TCR beta chains appeared to be HLA-restricted in a later analysis, and the HLA associations seemed to be driven largely by CMV exposure. In a later genetic analysis, fewer N-insertions in productive TCRs were reported among donors in an Asian-associated ancestry cluster than the approximately 630-donor mean. In a later analysis, HLA-associated TCR beta chains showed more clonal expansion and lower generation probabilities than non-associated chains that were equally common. In a later genetic analysis, a missense DCLRE1C variant was associated with V-gene and J-gene trimming of TCR beta chains, and the association was replicated in an independent cohort. A later analysis reported that several top co-occurrence clusters appeared linked to parvovirus B19, influenza, CMV and Epstein-Barr virus. Most TCR sequences were observed very rarely across donors, whereas some public TCRs were present in many individuals. In an earlier analysis of around 600 of the donors, most TCR beta V segments were observed in productive rearrangements about 87% or about 30% of the time, broadly matching IMGT annotations. A later analysis associated around 16,000 TCR beta sequences with specific HLA alleles at a false discovery rate of 0.05. A further reported finding was that TCR beta sequences accurately predicted the HLA-A and HLA-B alleles for most subjects in the first cohort. Only TCR beta chains were sequenced in this cohort, and the absence of alpha or paired-chain data limited detectable features. Correlated functional status among segregating V segments might be attributable to linkage disequilibrium, but an unknown experimental factor could not be ruled out. Because counts were too low, about 18 rarely observed V segments, including chromosome 9 orphons, were excluded from the earlier analysis of around 640 of the donors. Assigning TCR associations to individual alleles was difficult when HLA alleles, especially DR and DQ, strongly co-occurred. Three of the identified cytomegalovirus-associated TCR beta chains were confirmed in vitro to be specific for cytomegalovirus antigens.

The library came from the immunoSEQ multiplex PCR assay. The multiplex PCR relied on a mix of 60 forward primers for TCR Vbeta segments and 13 reverse primers for TCR Jbeta segments. The CDR3 region of rearranged TCR beta genes was amplified from genomic DNA by a multiplex PCR assay. The amplified TCR beta libraries were sequenced on the Illumina HiSeq System as 87-base-pair reads. As for how the authors treated the data: Across the 500 to 750 repertoires, a later analysis counted approximately 75 million unique TCR beta chains, 9.5 million to 12 million of which were shared by at least two donors. Raw reads were error-corrected and collapsed into unique sequences by a nearest-neighbor algorithm in which closely related sequences were merged to remove PCR and sequencing errors. To assign V, D and J gene segments, CDR3 sequences were aligned to IMGT reference sequences. For a sequence to be retained, at least a six-nucleotide match to both a V gene segment and a J gene segment was required. Rearrangements were classified as productive when the CDR3 lacked stop codons and remained in frame with V and J, and all other rearrangements were classified as non-productive. CDR3 was defined according to IMGT convention as the region running from the second conserved V-encoded cysteine to the conserved J-encoded phenylalanine. Sequences without an unambiguous match to a single V gene segment were excluded from the earlier analysis of almost 600 of the donors. An earlier analysis of several hundred of the donors called V segments functional above 56.7% productive rearrangements and segregating when the between-donor standard deviation exceeded 5%. A statistical classification framework was built for diagnosing cytomegalovirus status from the catalog of TCR beta chain sequences. A later analysis assigned V and J genes by comparing TCR nucleotide sequences with IMGT/GENE-DB human TR gene sequences. The TCRdist pipeline was used in a later analysis to assign CDR3 sequences and most-parsimonious VDJ recombination scenarios. In a later analysis, each TCR beta chain was defined by its CDR3 amino acid sequence together with its V-gene family, and reads lacking a unique V-gene family were excluded. In a later analysis, 550 to 650 highly shared, low-generation-probability nucleotide sequences were removed to address suspected cross-contamination and a sequencing artifact. A later analysis calculated a clonal expansion index for each public chain from normalized within-repertoire ranks of inferred template counts. In a later analysis, generation probabilities were computed with a VDJ recombination model fitted to out-of-frame rearrangements, and the resulting probabilities were checked against IGoR. In a later analysis, TCR-TCR, TCR-HLA and TCR-CMV co-occurrence was scored with hypergeometric tests, and a repertoire-size bias correction was applied to TCR pairs. A later analysis estimated false discovery rates by permuting HLA or CMV assignments 20 times. A later analysis grouped co-occurring TCRs with DBSCAN, adding TCRdist sequence similarity when clustering within HLA-allele-positive subsets. Co-occurrence clustering excluded repertoires with fewer than 30,000 or more than 120,000 public chains, plus five with anomalous nucleotide sharing. TCRdb limited this immuneACCESS table to in-frame rearrangements with V and J called. A share of clones is missing; checked studies link under half to unresolved V genes, and the rest is unexplained. The V and J calls and clone size come from that table; D and trimming were worked out from the DNA. The sample table records about 130,000 clones; roughly 85% of these occur just once. Approximately 3.5% of the sample rests with the top ten.

The cohort comprised 710 or so healthy bone marrow donors. All cohort members were sampled while nominally healthy, although unrecorded immune exposures were likely present. The donor was CMV seropositive and was included in the group of approximately 310 seropositive cohort members. A peripheral blood sample was provided by each donor, and peripheral blood mononuclear cells were used for TCR beta sequencing. Genomic DNA was extracted from the blood cell samples with the Qiagen DNeasy Blood Extraction Kit. Taken from the germline V gene, the CDR1 and CDR2 loops are MNHNS and SASEGT. Here V drops 2 bases and J drops 9 bases, and the junction holds 11 bases not matched to any gene. From cysteine to phenylalanine, the CDR3 is 16 amino acids long. Only the CDR3 portion is preserved as DNA: 48 bases, with reading frame beginning at the first base.

Source material: PBMCs. This receptor was identified in a woman aged 40 to 55 in good health and CMV-seropositive. Recombination joined TRBV6-1 with TRBJ2-1, and TRBD2 aligns with 9 junction nucleotides. The CDR3 corresponds to CASSEIAGAPGGEQFF. In nucleotides, the sequence is TGTGCCAGCAGTGAAATAGCGGGAGCCCCAGGGGGTGAGCAGTTCTTC.